This TCR beta chain was sequenced in a study of OX40 agonist ivuxolimab in advanced cancers. On the study more broadly: Among those enrolled, mean age was about 63 years (range about 23 to 79) and over 70% were male. Two patients with cutaneous melanoma and one with hepatocellular carcinoma, three in total, showed partial responses. Notes on the study in general: Some of the nonresponding patients also showed low levels of normalized T-cell clonal expansion. Still undetermined is the antigen specificity of the expanded peripheral T cells.

The CDR3 is made up of 13 amino acids. Germline CDR1 reads SGHNT; CDR2 reads YYREEE (reference sequence). With V trimmed by 3 bases and J by 6 bases, 6 bases remained unmatched. Concerning this clone itself: Its antigen remains unknown.

TCRdb's table, derived via immunoSEQ multiplex PCR, lists solely in-frame clones and lacks some. The top ten hold approximately 11% of the sample, which has about 80,000 clones, approximately 95% seen once. V and J are TRBV5-4 and TRBJ2-7, with 7 positions matching TRBD2. The origin of this receptor is an adult with an advanced solid tumor such as melanoma, head and neck, liver or kidney cancer. This specimen consisted of CD4+ or CD8+ T cells sorted from blood, obtained in a trial of the OX40 agonist ivuxolimab. The CDR3 nucleotides read TGTGCCAGCAGCTGGGGGGGGACCGGCGAGCAGTACTTC. Amino acids: CASSWGGTGEQYF.